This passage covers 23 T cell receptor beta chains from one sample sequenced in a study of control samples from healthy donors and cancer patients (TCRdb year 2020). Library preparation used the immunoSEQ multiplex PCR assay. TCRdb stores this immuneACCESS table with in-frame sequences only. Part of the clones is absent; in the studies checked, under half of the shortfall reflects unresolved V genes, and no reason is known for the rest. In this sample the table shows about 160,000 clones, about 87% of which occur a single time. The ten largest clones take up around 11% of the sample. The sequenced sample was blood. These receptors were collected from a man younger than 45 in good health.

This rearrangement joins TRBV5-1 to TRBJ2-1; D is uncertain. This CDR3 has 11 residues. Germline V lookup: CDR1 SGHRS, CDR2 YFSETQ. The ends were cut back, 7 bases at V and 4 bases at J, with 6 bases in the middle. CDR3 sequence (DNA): TGCGCCAGCGTCGAATACAATGAGCAGTTCTTC. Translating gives CASVEYNEQFF.

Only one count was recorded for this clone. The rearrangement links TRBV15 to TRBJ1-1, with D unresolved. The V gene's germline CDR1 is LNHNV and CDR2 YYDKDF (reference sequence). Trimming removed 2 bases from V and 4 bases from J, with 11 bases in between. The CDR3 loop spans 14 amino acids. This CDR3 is CATSRRAEGTEAFF. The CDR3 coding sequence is TGTGCCACCAGCAGAAGGGCCGAGGGCACTGAAGCTTTCTTT.

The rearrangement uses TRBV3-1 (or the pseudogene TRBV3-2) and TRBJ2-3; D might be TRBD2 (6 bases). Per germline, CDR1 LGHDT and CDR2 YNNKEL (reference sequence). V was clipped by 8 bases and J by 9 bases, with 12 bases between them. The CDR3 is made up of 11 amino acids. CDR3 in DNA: TGTGCCAGCGGCAGCGCGGGGACGCAGTATTTT. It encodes CASGSAGTQYF.

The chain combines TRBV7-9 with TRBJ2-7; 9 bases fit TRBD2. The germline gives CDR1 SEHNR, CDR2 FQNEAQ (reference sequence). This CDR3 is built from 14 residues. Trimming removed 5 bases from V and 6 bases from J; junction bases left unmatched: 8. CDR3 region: CASSPWTSESEQYF. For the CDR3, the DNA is TGTGCCAGCAGCCCATGGACTAGCGAAAGCGAGCAGTACTTC.

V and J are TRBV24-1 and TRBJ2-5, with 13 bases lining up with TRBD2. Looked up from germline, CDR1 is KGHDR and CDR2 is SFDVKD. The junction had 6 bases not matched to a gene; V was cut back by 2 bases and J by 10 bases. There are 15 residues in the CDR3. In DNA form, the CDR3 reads TGTGCCACCAGTGATTCAACTAGCGGGAGGGGAAGCCAGTACTTC. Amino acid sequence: CATSDSTSGRGSQYF.

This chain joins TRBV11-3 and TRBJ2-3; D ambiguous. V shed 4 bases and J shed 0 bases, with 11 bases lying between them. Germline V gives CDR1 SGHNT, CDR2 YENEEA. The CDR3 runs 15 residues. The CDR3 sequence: CASSSTAVSTDTQYF. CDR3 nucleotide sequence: TGTGCCAGCAGCTCTACAGCCGTTAGCACAGATACGCAGTATTTT.

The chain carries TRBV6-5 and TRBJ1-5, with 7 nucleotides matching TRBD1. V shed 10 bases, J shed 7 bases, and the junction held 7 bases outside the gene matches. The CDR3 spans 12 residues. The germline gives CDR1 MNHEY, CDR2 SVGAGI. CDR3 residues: CATSGGGQPQHF. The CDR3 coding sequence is TGTGCCACCTCAGGAGGGGGCCAGCCCCAGCATTTT.

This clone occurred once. CDR3 in amino acids: CASSLGGAAETQYF. CDR3 in DNA: TGTGCCAGCAGCTTAGGGGGAGCCGCGGAGACCCAGTACTTC. The V and J genes are TRBV11-3 and TRBJ2-5; weak D call: TRBD2 (5 bases). Trimming left V 1 base short and J 5 bases short, with 11 bases between. There are 14 residues in the CDR3. Germline loops: CDR1 SGHNT, CDR2 YENEEA. Complete variable domain (other parts from reference TRBV11-3 and TRBJ2-5): EAGVVQSPRYKIIEKKQPVAFWCNPISGHNTLYWYLQNLGQGPELLIRYENEEAVDDSQLPKDRFSAERLKGVDSTLKIQPAELGDSAVYLCASSLGGAAETQYFGPGTRLLVL.

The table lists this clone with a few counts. The CDR3 region is CASSPRTGFGDTEAFF. The CDR3 DNA is TGTGCCAGCAGCCCCCGGACAGGGTTTGGGGACACTGAAGCTTTCTTT. The chain recombines TRBV7-9 with TRBJ1-1, with 8 positions matching TRBD1. The CDR3 extends over 16 amino acids. The V segment lost 5 bases and the J segment 3 bases; nucleotides outside the gene matches: 11. The germline V gene encodes CDR1 SEHNR and CDR2 FQNEAQ (reference sequence).

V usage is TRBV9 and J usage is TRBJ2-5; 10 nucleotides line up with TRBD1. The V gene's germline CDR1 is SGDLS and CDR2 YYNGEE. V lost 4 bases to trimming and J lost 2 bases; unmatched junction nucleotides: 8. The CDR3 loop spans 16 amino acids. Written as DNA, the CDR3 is TGTGCCAGCAGCCCCGGACAGGGGGTGAGGCAAGAGACCCAGTACTTC. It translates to CASSPGQGVRQETQYF.

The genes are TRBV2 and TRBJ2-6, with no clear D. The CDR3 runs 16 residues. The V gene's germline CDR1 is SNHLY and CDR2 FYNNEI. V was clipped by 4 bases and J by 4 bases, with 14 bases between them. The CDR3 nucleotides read TGTGCCAGCAGTGCCCAGTCCGTGGGGGGGGCCAACGTCCTGACTTTC. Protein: CASSAQSVGGANVLTF.

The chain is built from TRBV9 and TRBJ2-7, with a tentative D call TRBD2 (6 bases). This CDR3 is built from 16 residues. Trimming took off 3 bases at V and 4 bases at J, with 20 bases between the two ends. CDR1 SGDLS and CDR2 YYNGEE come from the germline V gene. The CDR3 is CASSAAPGTWTYEQYF. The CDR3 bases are TGTGCCAGCAGCGCCGCCCCCGGGACTTGGACTTACGAGCAGTACTTC.

This chain's CDR3 is CASSIDPWAQYF. In DNA form, the CDR3 reads TGTGCCAGTAGTATAGACCCGTGGGCGCAGTATTTT. The chain uses TRBV19 and TRBJ2-3; no clear D gene. Trimming removed 0 bases from V and 10 bases from J, with 8 bases in between. CDR1 is LNHDA and CDR2 is SQIVND in the germline V gene (reference sequence). This CDR3 has 12 residues.

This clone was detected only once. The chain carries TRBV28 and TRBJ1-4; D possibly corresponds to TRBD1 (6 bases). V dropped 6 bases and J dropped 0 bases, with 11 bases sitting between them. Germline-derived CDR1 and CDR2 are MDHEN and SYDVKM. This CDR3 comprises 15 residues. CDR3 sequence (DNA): TGTGCCAGCAGGCTGGACAGTGCAACTAATGAAAAACTGTTTTTT. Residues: CASRLDSATNEKLFF.

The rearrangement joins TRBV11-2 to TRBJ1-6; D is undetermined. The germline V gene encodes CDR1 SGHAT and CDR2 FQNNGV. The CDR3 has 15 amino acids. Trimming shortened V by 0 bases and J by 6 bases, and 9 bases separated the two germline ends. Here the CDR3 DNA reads TGTGCCAGCAGCTTAGATCCGGGAATTAATTCACCCCTCCACTTT. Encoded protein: CASSLDPGINSPLHF.

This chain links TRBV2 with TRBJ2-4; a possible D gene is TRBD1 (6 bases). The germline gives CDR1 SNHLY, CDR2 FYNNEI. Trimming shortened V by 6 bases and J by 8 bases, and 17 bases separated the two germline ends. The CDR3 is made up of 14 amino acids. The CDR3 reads CASSASAGVDIQYF. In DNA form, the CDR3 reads TGTGCCAGCAGCGCCTCGGCAGGGGTGGACATTCAGTACTTC.

The CDR3 is CASTPDFFTHEQFF. The CDR3 DNA sequence: TGCGCCAGTACCCCGGACTTCTTTACGCATGAGCAGTTCTTC. The chain has TRBV5-1 and TRBJ2-1; the D gene is possibly TRBD2 (5 bases). Per germline, CDR1 SGHRS and CDR2 YFSETQ. The CDR3 is 14 amino acids. V was shortened by 8 bases and J by 8 bases, with 20 bases between the two germline ends.

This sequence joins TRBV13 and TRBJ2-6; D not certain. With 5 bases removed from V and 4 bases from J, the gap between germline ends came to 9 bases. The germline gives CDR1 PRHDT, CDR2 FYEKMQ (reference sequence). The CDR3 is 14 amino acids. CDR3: CASSPIAGANVLTF. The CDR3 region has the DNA TGTGCCAGCAGCCCCATAGCCGGGGCCAACGTCCTGACTTTC.

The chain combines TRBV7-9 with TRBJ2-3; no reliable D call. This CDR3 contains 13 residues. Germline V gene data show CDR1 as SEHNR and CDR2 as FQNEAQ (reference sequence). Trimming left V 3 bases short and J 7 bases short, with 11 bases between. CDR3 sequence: CASSFVGSHTQYF. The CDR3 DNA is TGTGCCAGCAGCTTCGTGGGTTCCCATACGCAGTATTTT.

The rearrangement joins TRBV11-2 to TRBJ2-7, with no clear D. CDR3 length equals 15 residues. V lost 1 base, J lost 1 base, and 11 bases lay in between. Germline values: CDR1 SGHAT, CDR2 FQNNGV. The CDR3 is CASSLGGQPSYEQYF. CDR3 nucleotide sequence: TGTGCCAGCAGCTTAGGGGGTCAGCCTTCCTACGAGCAGTACTTC.

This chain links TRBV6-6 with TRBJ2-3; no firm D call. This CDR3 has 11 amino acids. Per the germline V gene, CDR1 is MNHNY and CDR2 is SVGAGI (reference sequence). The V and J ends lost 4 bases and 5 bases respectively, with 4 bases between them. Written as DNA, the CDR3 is TGTGCCAGCAGTTTTAGAGATACGCAGTATTTT. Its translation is CASSFRDTQYF.

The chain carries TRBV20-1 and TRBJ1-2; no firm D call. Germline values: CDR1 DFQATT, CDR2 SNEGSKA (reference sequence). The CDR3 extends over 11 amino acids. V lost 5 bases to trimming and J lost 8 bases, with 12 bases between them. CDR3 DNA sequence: TGCAGTGCTCGGTCGTCAGGAGGCTACACCTTC. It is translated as CSARSSGGYTF.

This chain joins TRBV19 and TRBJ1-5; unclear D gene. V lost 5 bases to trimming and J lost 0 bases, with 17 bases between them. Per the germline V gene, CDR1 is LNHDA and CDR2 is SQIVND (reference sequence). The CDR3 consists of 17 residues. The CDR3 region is CASSVRGSLYSNQPQHF. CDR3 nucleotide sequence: TGTGCCAGTAGTGTACGAGGCAGCTTGTATAGCAATCAGCCCCAGCATTTT.